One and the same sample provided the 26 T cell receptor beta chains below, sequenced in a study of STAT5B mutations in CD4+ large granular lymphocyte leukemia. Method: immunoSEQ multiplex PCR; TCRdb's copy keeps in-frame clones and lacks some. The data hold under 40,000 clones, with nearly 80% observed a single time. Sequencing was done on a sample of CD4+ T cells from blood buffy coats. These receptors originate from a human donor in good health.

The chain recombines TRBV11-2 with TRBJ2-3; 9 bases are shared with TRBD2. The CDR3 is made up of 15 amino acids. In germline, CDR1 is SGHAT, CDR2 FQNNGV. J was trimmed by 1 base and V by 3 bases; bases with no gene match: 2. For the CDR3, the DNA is TGTGCCAGCAGCTTCTTAGCGGGAGGCACAGATACGCAGTATTTT. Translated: CASSFLAGGTDTQYF.

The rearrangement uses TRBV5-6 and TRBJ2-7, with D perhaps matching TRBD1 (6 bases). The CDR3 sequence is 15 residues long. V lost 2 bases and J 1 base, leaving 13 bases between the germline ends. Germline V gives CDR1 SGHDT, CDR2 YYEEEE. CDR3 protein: CASSFELGQSYEQYF. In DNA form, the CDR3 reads TGTGCCAGCAGCTTTGAACTAGGACAGTCCTACGAGCAGTACTTC.

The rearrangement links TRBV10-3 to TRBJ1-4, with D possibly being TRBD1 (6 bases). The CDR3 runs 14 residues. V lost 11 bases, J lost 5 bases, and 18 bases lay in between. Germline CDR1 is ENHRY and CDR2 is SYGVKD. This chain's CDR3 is CAVGGTESNEKLFF. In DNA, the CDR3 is TGTGCCGTTGGGGGCACGGAGTCAAATGAAAAACTGTTTTTT.

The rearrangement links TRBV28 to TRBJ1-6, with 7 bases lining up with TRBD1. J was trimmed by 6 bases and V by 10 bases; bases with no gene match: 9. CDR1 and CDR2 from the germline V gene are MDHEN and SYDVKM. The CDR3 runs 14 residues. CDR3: CATYRTGPNSPLHF. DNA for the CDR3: TGTGCCACTTATAGGACAGGTCCTAATTCACCCCTCCACTTT.

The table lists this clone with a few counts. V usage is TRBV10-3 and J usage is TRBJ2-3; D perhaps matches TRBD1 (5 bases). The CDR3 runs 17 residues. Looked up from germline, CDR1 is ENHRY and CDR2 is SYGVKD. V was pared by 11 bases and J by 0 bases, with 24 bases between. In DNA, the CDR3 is TGTGCCGTCCACCCAGGGTTCCTAGAGTCTAGCACAGATACGCAGTATTTT. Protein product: CAVHPGFLESSTDTQYF.

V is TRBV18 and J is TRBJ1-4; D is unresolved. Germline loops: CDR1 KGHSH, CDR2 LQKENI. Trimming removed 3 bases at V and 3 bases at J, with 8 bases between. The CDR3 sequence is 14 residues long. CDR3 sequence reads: CASSPLESNEKLFF. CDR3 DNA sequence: TGTGCCAGCTCACCGCTCGAATCTAATGAAAAACTGTTTTTT. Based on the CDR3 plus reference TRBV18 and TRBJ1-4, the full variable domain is NAGVMQNPRHLVRRRGQEARLRCSPMKGHSHVYWYRQLPEEGLKFMVYLQKENIIDESGMPKERFSAEFPKEGPSILRIQQVVRGDSAAYFCASSPLESNEKLFFGSGTQLSVL.

Here the CDR3 DNA reads TGCGCCAGCAGACGGACTAGCGCGGGAAATGAGCAGTTCTTC. Translating gives CASRRTSAGNEQFF. This rearrangement joins TRBV10-2 to TRBJ2-1; TRBD2 matches at 9 bases. Germline CDR1 WSHSY, CDR2 SAAADI. The length of the CDR3 is 14 residues. Trimming at V came to 6 bases and at J to 7 bases, leaving 7 bases not matched to a gene.

CDR3 amino acids: CASSLAGQVAGNTIYF. The CDR3 DNA reads TGTGCCAGCAGCTTAGCCGGACAGGTGGCTGGAAACACCATATATTTT. V is TRBV7-6 and J is TRBJ1-3, with TRBD1 identical over 7 bases. The CDR3 loop spans 16 amino acids. In germline, CDR1 is SGHVS, CDR2 FNYEAQ. V gave up 0 bases and J gave up 2 bases; unmatched junction bases: 4. The variable domain in full, completed from reference TRBV7-6 and TRBJ1-3, reads GAGVSQSPRYKVTKRGQDVALRCDPISGHVSLYWYRQALGQGPEFLTYFNYEAQQDKSGLPNDRFSAERPEGSISTLTIQRTEQRDSAMYRCASSLAGQVAGNTIYFGEGSWLTVV.

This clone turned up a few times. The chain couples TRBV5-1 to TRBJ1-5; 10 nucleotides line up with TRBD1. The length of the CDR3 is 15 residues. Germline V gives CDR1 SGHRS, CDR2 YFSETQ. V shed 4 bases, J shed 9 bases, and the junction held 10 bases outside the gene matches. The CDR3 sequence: CASSLEGQGQVPQHF. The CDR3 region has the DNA TGCGCCAGCAGCCTGGAGGGACAGGGGCAGGTGCCCCAGCATTTT.

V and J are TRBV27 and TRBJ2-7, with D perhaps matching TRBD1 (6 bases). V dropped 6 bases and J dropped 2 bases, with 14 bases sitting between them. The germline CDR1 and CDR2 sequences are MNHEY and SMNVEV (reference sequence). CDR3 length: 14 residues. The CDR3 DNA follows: TGTGCCAGCAGCCGACAGGACCTTACCTACGAGCAGTACTTC. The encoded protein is CASSRQDLTYEQYF.

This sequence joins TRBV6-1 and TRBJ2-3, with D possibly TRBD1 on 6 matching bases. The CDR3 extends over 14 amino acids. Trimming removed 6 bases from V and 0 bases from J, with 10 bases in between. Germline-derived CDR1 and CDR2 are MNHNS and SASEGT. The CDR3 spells CASRGHGSTDTQYF. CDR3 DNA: TGTGCCAGCAGGGGACATGGGAGCACAGATACGCAGTATTTT.

CDR3 bases: TGTGCCAGCAGTTTCAGCGGGAAGGAGACCCAGTACTTC. It specifies CASSFSGKETQYF. The chain combines TRBV6-5 with TRBJ2-5; 7 bases are a match to TRBD2. Germline V lookup: CDR1 MNHEY, CDR2 SVGAGI. This CDR3 has 13 residues. The J segment lost 5 bases and the V segment lost 4 bases, leaving 4 bases of the junction unmatched.

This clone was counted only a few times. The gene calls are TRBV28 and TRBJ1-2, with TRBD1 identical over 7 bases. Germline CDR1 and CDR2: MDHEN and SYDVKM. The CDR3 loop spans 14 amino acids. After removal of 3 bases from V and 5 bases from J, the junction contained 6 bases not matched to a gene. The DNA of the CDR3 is TGTGCCAGCAGTTTCCTCAGGGGGGGGTATGGCTACACCTTC. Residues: CASSFLRGGYGYTF.

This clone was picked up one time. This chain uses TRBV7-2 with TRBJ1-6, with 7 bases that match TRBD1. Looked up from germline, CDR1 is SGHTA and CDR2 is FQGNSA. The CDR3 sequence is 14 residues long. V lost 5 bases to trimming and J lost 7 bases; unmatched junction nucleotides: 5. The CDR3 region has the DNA TGTGCCAGCAGCGCCACAGGGGAAAATTCACCCCTCCACTTT. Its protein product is CASSATGENSPLHF. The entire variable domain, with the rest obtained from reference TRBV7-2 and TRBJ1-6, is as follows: GAGVSQSPSNKVTEKGKDVELRCDPISGHTALYWYRQSLGQGLEFLIYFQGNSAPDKSGLPSDRFSAERTGGSVSTLTIQRTQQEDSAVYLCASSATGENSPLHFGNGTRLTVT.

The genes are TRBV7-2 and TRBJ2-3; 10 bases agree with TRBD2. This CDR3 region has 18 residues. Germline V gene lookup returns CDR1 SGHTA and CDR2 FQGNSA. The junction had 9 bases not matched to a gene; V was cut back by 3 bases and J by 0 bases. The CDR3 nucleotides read TGTGCCAGCAGCTTGATCTCTAGCGGGGGCTCTAGCACAGATACGCAGTATTTT. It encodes CASSLISSGGSSTDTQYF.

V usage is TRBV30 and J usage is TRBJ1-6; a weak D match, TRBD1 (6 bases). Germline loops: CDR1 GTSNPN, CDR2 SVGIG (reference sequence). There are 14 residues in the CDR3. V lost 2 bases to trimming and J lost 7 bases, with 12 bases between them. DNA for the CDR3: TGTGCCTGGAGTCTAGGGACATCCAATTCACCCCTCCACTTT. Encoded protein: CAWSLGTSNSPLHF.

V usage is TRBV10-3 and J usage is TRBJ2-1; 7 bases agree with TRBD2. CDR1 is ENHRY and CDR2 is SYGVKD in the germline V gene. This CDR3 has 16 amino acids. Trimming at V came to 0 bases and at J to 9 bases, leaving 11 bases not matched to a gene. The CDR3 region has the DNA TGTGCCATCAGTGAGTCGGGCGGGAGCTGGGCAATTGAGCAGTTCTTC. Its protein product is CAISESGGSWAIEQFF.

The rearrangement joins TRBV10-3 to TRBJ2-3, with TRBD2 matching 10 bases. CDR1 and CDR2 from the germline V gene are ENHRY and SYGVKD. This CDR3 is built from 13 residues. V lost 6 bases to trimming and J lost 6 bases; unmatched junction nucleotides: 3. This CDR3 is CAIRLAGSDTQYF. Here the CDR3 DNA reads TGTGCCATCAGACTAGCGGGAAGCGATACGCAGTATTTT.

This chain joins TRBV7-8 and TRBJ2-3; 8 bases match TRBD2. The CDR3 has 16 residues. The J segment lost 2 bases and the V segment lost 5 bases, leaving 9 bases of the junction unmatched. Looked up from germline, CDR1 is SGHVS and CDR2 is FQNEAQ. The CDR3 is CASSPMSGGPTDTQYF. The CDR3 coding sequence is TGTGCCAGCAGCCCCATGAGCGGGGGCCCCACAGATACGCAGTATTTT. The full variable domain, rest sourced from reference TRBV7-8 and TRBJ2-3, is GAGVSQSPRYKVAKRGQDVALRCDPISGHVSLFWYQQALGQGPEFLTYFQNEAQLDKSGLPSDRFFAERPEGSVSTLKIQRTQQEDSAVYLCASSPMSGGPTDTQYFGPGTRLTVL.

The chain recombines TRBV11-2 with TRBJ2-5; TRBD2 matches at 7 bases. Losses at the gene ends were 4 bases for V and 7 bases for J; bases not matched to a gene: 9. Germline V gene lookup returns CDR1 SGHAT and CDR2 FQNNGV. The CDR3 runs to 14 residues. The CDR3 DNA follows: TGTGCCAGCAGCTCCGCGGACGTAGCGGGGACCCAGTACTTC. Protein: CASSSADVAGTQYF.

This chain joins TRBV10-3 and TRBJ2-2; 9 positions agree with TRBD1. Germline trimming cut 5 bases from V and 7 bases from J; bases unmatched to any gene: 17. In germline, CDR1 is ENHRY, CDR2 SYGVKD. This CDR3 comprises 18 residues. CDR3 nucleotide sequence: TGTGCCATCAGTACTACCAACCCCGGGACAGGGAAGGACGGGGAGCTGTTTTTT. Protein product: CAISTTNPGTGKDGELFF.

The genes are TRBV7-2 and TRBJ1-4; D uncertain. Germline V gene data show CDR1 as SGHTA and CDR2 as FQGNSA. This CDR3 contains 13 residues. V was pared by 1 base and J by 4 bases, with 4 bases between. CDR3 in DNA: TGTGCCAGCAGCTTAGGGGGTAATGAAAAACTGTTTTTT. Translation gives CASSLGGNEKLFF.

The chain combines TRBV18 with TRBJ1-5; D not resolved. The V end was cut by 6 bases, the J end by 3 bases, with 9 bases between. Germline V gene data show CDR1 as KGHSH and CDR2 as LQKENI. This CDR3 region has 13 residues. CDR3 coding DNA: TGTGCCAGCTCCCCTGACACCAATCAGCCCCAGCATTTT. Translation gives CASSPDTNQPQHF. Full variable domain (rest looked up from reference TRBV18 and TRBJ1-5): NAGVMQNPRHLVRRRGQEARLRCSPMKGHSHVYWYRQLPEEGLKFMVYLQKENIIDESGMPKERFSAEFPKEGPSILRIQQVVRGDSAAYFCASSPDTNQPQHFGDGTRLSIL.

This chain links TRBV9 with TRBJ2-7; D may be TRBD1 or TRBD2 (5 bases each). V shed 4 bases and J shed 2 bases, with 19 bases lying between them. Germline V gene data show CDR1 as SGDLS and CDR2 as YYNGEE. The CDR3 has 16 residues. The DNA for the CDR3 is TGTGCCAGCAGCCCTAGGGACCCACGCGTCACCTACGAGCAGTACTTC. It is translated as CASSPRDPRVTYEQYF.

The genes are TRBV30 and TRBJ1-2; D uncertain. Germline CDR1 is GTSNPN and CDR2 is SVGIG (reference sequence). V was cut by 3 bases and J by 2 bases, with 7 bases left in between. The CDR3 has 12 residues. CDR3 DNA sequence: TGTGCCTGGAGAACACAGAACTATGGCTACACCTTC. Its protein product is CAWRTQNYGYTF.

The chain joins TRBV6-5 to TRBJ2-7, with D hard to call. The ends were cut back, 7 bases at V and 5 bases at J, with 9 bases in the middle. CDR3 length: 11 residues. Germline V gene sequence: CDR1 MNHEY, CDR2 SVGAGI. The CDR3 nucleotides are TGTGCCAGCACCCAATTCGACGAGCAGTACTTC. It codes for CASTQFDEQYF.